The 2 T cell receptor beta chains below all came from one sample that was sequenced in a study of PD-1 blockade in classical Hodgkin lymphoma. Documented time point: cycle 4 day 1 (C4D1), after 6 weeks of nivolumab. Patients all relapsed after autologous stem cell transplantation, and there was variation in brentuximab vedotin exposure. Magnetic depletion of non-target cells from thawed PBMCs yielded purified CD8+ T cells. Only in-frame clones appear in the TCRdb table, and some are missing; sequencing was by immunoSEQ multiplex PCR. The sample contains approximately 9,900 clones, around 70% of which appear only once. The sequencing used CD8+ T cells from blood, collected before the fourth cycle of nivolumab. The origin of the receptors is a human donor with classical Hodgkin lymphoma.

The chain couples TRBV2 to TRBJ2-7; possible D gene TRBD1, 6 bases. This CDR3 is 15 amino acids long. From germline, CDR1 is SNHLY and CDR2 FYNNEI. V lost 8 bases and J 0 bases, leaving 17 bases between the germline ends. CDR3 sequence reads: CASLQGTYYSYEQYF. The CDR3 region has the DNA TGTGCCAGCCTGCAGGGGACCTATTACTCCTACGAGCAGTACTTC.

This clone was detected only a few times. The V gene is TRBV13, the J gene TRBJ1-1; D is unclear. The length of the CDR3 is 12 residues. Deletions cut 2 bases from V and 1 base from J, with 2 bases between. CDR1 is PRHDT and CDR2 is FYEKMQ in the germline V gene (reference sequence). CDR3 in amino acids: CASSLRNTEAFF. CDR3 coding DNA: TGTGCCAGCAGCTTAAGGAACACTGAAGCTTTCTTT.